Below are 25 T cell receptor beta chains sequenced from a single sample in a study of T cells in Graves' hyperthyroidism and ophthalmopathy. Amplification of TCR beta CDR3 regions used RNA as the template. The HTBI primer set was used in a first-round RT-PCR of the TCR CDR3. Each CDR3 protein is one row after TCRdb ran MiXCR on the multiplex PCR reads. The table lists more than 650,000 distinct CDR3 sequences, 14% of them singletons, with roughly 10% in the top ten. The sequenced material came from blood. The source is a woman between 18 and 29 years old with Graves' hyperthyroidism.

This clonotype has more than one count but fewer than ten. CDR3 DNA: TGTGCCAGCAGTGATCCTCAGGGGAATTCACCCCTCCACTTT. As protein: CASSDPQGNSPLHF. This sequence joins TRBV6-1 and TRBJ1-6; tentatively, D is TRBD1 (6 bases). Deletions cut 3 bases from V and 7 bases from J, with 10 bases between. This CDR3 comprises 14 residues. Germline CDR1 and CDR2: MNHNS and SASEGT.

There are a few counts of this clonotype. This chain joins TRBV20-1 and TRBJ1-2; no definite D call. Trimming left V 3 bases short and J 12 bases short, with 11 bases between. Per the germline V gene, CDR1 is DFQATT and CDR2 is SNEGSKA (reference sequence). The CDR3 is made up of 10 amino acids. The CDR3 nucleotides read TGCAGTGCTAGTCGACTCCTGCACACCTTC. Its protein is CSASRLLHTF.

The chain couples TRBV5-1 to TRBJ2-3; D is ambiguous. The CDR3 spans 16 residues. V lost 2 bases and J lost 2, with 15 bases in between. The germline gives CDR1 SGHRS, CDR2 YFSETQ. CDR3 nucleotide sequence: TGCGCCAGCAGCTTTCAGGCGAGAAGACCCACAGATACGCAGTATTTT. Its translation is CASSFQARRPTDTQYF.

This clonotype showed up just a few times. The chain uses TRBV2 and TRBJ1-4; D call uncertain. V lost 6 bases and J 3 bases, leaving 5 bases between the germline ends. The CDR3 extends over 12 amino acids. Germline V gene sequence: CDR1 SNHLY, CDR2 FYNNEI. CDR3 sequence reads: CASRRSNEKLFF. Written as DNA, the CDR3 is TGTGCCAGCAGGAGATCTAATGAAAAACTGTTTTTT.

This clonotype was seen a handful of times. This chain links TRBV5-4 with TRBJ2-5; either TRBD1 or TRBD2 may supply D (6 bases each). This CDR3 comprises 15 residues. Between the trimmed V and J ends, which lost 3 bases and 1 base, there was a span of 13 bases. Germline CDR1 SGHNT, CDR2 YYREEE (reference sequence). The CDR3 DNA is TGTGCCAGCAGCTGGGGGGCAGGGAGCCAAGAGACCCAGTACTTC. This codes for CASSWGAGSQETQYF.

This clonotype was counted at least ten times. The rearrangement links TRBV28 to TRBJ2-1, with 8 bases that match TRBD2. The germline V gene has CDR1 MDHEN and CDR2 SYDVKM. This CDR3 has 14 residues. J gave up 7 bases and V 3 bases, and 5 bases lay outside the gene matches. CDR3 DNA: TGTGCCAGCAGTTTTAGCGGGGTAGGGAATGAGCAGTTCTTC. As protein: CASSFSGVGNEQFF.

A note on this clonotype: A clone one base away is much larger, so this may be a read error. Given the absence of the conserved phenylalanine or tryptophan at the CDR3 end, a read error is likely. CDR3 coding DNA: TGTGCCAGCAGCTTAAGGACTAGCGCCCAATACGAGCAGTACCTC. This gives the protein CASSLRTSAQYEQYL. The chain recombines TRBV7-9 with TRBJ2-7; 9 bases match TRBD2. The CDR3 extends over 15 amino acids. V was clipped by 2 bases and J by 4 bases; unmatched bases: 6. Germline V gene lookup returns CDR1 SEHNR and CDR2 FQNEAQ (reference sequence).

The rearrangement links TRBV15 to TRBJ2-1, with 8 bases matching TRBD2. V shed 9 bases, J shed 0 bases, and the junction held 7 bases outside the gene matches. Germline V CDR1 and CDR2: LNHNV, YYDKDF (reference sequence). The CDR3 runs to 15 residues. CDR3 sequence: CATLSGTSSYNEQFF. The CDR3, as DNA: TGTGCCACTCTATCAGGGACTAGCTCCTACAATGAGCAGTTCTTC.

The V call is TRBV7-9, the J call TRBJ2-4, with 16 positions matching TRBD2. The V and J ends lost 4 bases and 1 base, in that order; junction bases with no gene match: 10. The CDR3 totals 20 residues. Germline V gene sequence: CDR1 SEHNR, CDR2 FQNEAQ (reference sequence). CDR3 loop: CASSSTPGLAGGPAKNIQYF. CDR3 coding DNA: TGTGCCAGCAGCTCAACTCCGGGACTAGCGGGAGGGCCGGCCAAAAACATTCAGTACTTC.

This clonotype was found a few times. V gene TRBV12-3 or TRBV12-4 combines with J gene TRBJ2-5; TRBD1 agrees at 7 bases. The ends lost 3 bases at V and 8 bases at J; junction bases unmatched: 6. This CDR3 has 13 amino acids. Here the CDR3 reads CASSLGQRHTQYF. CDR3 nucleotides: TGTGCCAGCAGTTTGGGACAGAGGCATACCCAGTACTTC.

The genes are TRBV29-1 and TRBJ2-1; the match to TRBD2 covers 9 bases. Germline CDR1 is SQVTM and CDR2 is ANQGSEA. The V and J ends lost 8 bases and 1 base, in that order; junction bases with no gene match: 12. This CDR3 comprises 16 residues. The CDR3 nucleotides read TGCAGCCCGAGGGGGCGGGAGGGTTTTTCCTACAATGAGCAGTTCTTC. This gives the protein CSPRGREGFSYNEQFF.

Ten or more counts support this clonotype. The CDR3 spells CSARDSGLADTTQYF. DNA for the CDR3: TGCAGTGCTAGAGACTCGGGACTAGCGGATACTACGCAGTATTTT. The chain employs TRBV20-1 and TRBJ2-3; 11 nucleotides agree with TRBD2. The CDR3 contains 15 residues. The germline V gene has CDR1 DFQATT and CDR2 SNEGSKA (reference sequence). J was trimmed by 8 bases and V by 0 bases; bases with no gene match: 7.

This clonotype was recorded at least ten times. The chain has TRBV28 and TRBJ2-7, with a tentative D call TRBD1 (5 bases). The CDR3 consists of 16 residues. Between the trimmed V and J ends, which lost 5 bases and 2 bases, there was a span of 19 bases. CDR1 and CDR2 (germline): MDHEN, SYDVKM. The CDR3 loop is CASSPYAGMSAYEQYF. CDR3 nucleotides: TGTGCCAGCAGTCCGTACGCAGGGATGTCAGCCTACGAGCAGTACTTC.

This chain links TRBV7-2 with TRBJ2-7, with D maybe TRBD2 (6 bases). V was pared by 11 bases and J by 3 bases, with 17 bases between. The CDR3 extends over 13 amino acids. CDR1 and CDR2 (germline): SGHTA, FQGNSA. The CDR3 nucleotides are TGTGCCGCCTCGGAGGGGAATTACTACGAGCAGTACTTC. It yields the protein CAASEGNYYEQYF.

The V gene is TRBV5-1, the J gene TRBJ2-7, with TRBD1 identical over 7 bases. V dropped 7 bases and J dropped 5; count of bases not matched to a gene: 3. Germline lookup yields CDR1 SGHRS and CDR2 YFSETQ. This CDR3 comprises 11 residues. This chain's CDR3 is CASGTGDEQYF. Here the CDR3 DNA reads TGCGCCAGCGGAACAGGGGACGAGCAGTACTTC.

The V and J genes are TRBV30 and TRBJ2-1; D gene uncertain. V was trimmed by 3 bases and J by 14 bases, leaving 17 bases between them. Per the germline V gene, CDR1 is GTSNPN and CDR2 is SVGIG (reference sequence). The CDR3 length is 12 residues. The CDR3 DNA follows: TGTGCCTGGAGACAAAAAGCGCTTTGGGAGTTCTTC. Encoded protein: CAWRQKALWEFF.

This clonotype appeared many times. V gene TRBV11-1 combines with J gene TRBJ2-7; D is possibly TRBD1 (6 bases). V lost 5 bases and J 5 bases, leaving 16 bases between the germline ends. Germline V gene lookup returns CDR1 SGHAT and CDR2 FQDESV (reference sequence). The CDR3 spans 14 residues. The CDR3: CASSKRQARNEQYF. As DNA, the CDR3 is TGTGCCAGCAGCAAACGACAGGCTCGCAACGAGCAGTACTTC.

This clonotype was recorded at least ten times. The chain couples TRBV5-1 to TRBJ2-1; TRBD1 aligns across 12 bases. The J segment lost 4 bases and the V segment lost 0 bases, leaving 2 bases of the junction unmatched. From germline, CDR1 is SGHRS and CDR2 YFSETQ. The CDR3 totals 16 residues. CDR3 loop: CASSLAGQGAYNEQFF. As DNA, the CDR3 is TGCGCCAGCAGCTTGGCGGGACAGGGGGCTTACAATGAGCAGTTCTTC. The variable domain in full, with the rest retrieved from reference TRBV5-1 and TRBJ2-1, is KAGVTQTPRYLIKTRGQQVTLSCSPISGHRSVSWYQQTPGQGLQFLFEYFSETQRNKGNFPGRFSGRQFSNSRSEMNVSTLELGDSALYLCASSLAGQGAYNEQFFGPGTRLTVL.

In this sample, this clonotype turned up a few times. The chain is built from TRBV5-1 and TRBJ2-7; 7 nucleotides match TRBD2. The CDR3 extends over 15 amino acids. Germline values: CDR1 SGHRS, CDR2 YFSETQ. V dropped 0 bases and J dropped 0; count of bases not matched to a gene: 3. Written as DNA, the CDR3 is TGCGCCAGCAGCTTGGAGCTAGCGGTCTCCTACGAGCAGTACTTC. Encoded protein: CASSLELAVSYEQYF. The full variable domain, completed using reference TRBV5-1 and TRBJ2-7, is KAGVTQTPRYLIKTRGQQVTLSCSPISGHRSVSWYQQTPGQGLQFLFEYFSETQRNKGNFPGRFSGRQFSNSRSEMNVSTLELGDSALYLCASSLELAVSYEQYFGPGTRLTVT.

The chain couples TRBV19 to TRBJ1-5, with D unresolved. CDR1 is LNHDA, CDR2 SQIVND, per germline (reference sequence). Trimming cost V 0 bases and J 15 bases, with 12 bases left between them. This CDR3 is built from 12 residues. The CDR3 DNA follows: TGTGCCAGTAGTATAGAGGACCGCGACCGGCATTTT. This translates into CASSIEDRDRHF.

This clonotype was counted ten times or more. CDR3 DNA sequence: TGTGCCAGCAGCTTAAGGGAGAACTATGGCTACACCTTC. This translates into CASSLRENYGYTF. The chain combines TRBV13 with TRBJ1-2, with D uncertain. The germline gives CDR1 PRHDT, CDR2 FYEKMQ (reference sequence). This CDR3 has 13 amino acids. The V gene lost 2 bases and the J gene lost 2 bases, with 6 bases spanning the gap.

There are many counts of this clonotype. V usage is TRBV29-1 and J usage is TRBJ2-7; D gene ambiguous. Germline-derived CDR1 and CDR2 are SQVTM and ANQGSEA. V lost 5 bases, J lost 0 bases, and 11 bases lay in between. This CDR3 is built from 13 residues. This CDR3 reads CSVLGPGSYEQYF. CDR3 sequence (DNA): TGCAGCGTTCTTGGCCCTGGCTCCTACGAGCAGTACTTC.

J is TRBJ2-2 and V is TRBV19, with 12 bases aligning to TRBD2. Per germline, CDR1 LNHDA and CDR2 SQIVND (reference sequence). J was trimmed by 0 bases and V by 7 bases; bases with no gene match: 6. This CDR3 is built from 17 residues. The DNA for the CDR3 is TGTGCCAGTATGACTAGCGGGAGCTCGGCGAACACCGGGGAGCTGTTTTTT. This sequence encodes CASMTSGSSANTGELFF.

J is TRBJ2-3 and V is TRBV9; 7 bases align to TRBD2. Per germline, CDR1 SGDLS and CDR2 YYNGEE. Trimming at V came to 4 bases and at J to 2 bases, leaving 13 bases not matched to a gene. This CDR3 has 17 residues. The CDR3 loop reads CASSLALGGLNTDTQYF. DNA for the CDR3: TGTGCCAGCAGCTTGGCCCTCGGGGGACTAAACACAGATACGCAGTATTTT.

Many counts were recorded for this clonotype. Here the CDR3 DNA reads TGCAGTGCTAGCGCGGGGTCGGCACGCCTATACAATGAGCAGTTCTTC. Translation gives CSASAGSARLYNEQFF. V usage is TRBV20-1 and J usage is TRBJ2-1; D is possibly TRBD2 (6 bases). CDR1 and CDR2 from the germline V gene are DFQATT and SNEGSKA (reference sequence). The CDR3 contains 16 residues. V dropped 3 bases and J dropped 4 bases, with 19 bases sitting between them.